This is a list of T cell receptor beta chains from one sample in a study of blood T cell repertoires in COVID-19. Method: immunoSEQ multiplex PCR; TCRdb's copy keeps in-frame clones and lacks some. The profile shows approximately 94,000 clones, about 80% of them singletons. Sequencing input: peripheral blood. The receptors were gathered from a man between 65 and 85 years old with active or convalescent COVID-19. Each CDR3 is given without its conserved first and last residue. Each record gives: CDR3 protein, V gene, J gene.

CDR3aa: ASSPHRGLSNQPQH; v_gene: TRBV19; j_gene: TRBJ1-5
CDR3aa: ASSPKGDTDTQY; v_gene: TRBV6-2/TRBV6-3; j_gene: TRBJ2-3
CDR3aa: ASSLPGQGSPLH; v_gene: TRBV6-1; j_gene: TRBJ1-6
CDR3aa: ATSDPRTEETQY; v_gene: TRBV24-1; j_gene: TRBJ2-5
CDR3aa: ASSKGLAANTGELF; v_gene: TRBV5-8; j_gene: TRBJ2-2
CDR3aa: ASSPTSGYYNEQF; v_gene: TRBV7-2; j_gene: TRBJ2-1
CDR3aa: ASSQERNRVNGYT; v_gene: TRBV4-2; j_gene: TRBJ1-2
CDR3aa: ASSPPDRLSGYT; v_gene: TRBV6-5; j_gene: TRBJ1-2
CDR3aa: ASSLTGAEQF; v_gene: TRBV7-3; j_gene: TRBJ2-1
CDR3aa: ASSPPGSGVNYGYT; v_gene: TRBV13; j_gene: TRBJ1-2
CDR3aa: ASSLGRGYTDTQY; v_gene: TRBV5-6; j_gene: TRBJ2-3
CDR3aa: ASSQAFQGGTEAF; v_gene: TRBV4-2; j_gene: TRBJ1-1
CDR3aa: ASSLNSPGVVETQY; v_gene: TRBV7-6; j_gene: TRBJ2-5
CDR3aa: ASSVATGVNYGYT; v_gene: TRBV9; j_gene: TRBJ1-2
CDR3aa: ASRGTGGLYEQY; v_gene: TRBV2; j_gene: TRBJ2-7
CDR3aa: ASSPSGGIASPLH; v_gene: TRBV28; j_gene: TRBJ1-6
CDR3aa: ASSVEAGGIYGYT; v_gene: TRBV9; j_gene: TRBJ1-2
CDR3aa: ASGAGNYVEKLF; v_gene: TRBV28; j_gene: TRBJ1-4
CDR3aa: ASSERTGGLQETQY; v_gene: TRBV6-1; j_gene: TRBJ2-5
CDR3aa: ASSYGAGSGNTIY; v_gene: TRBV6-5; j_gene: TRBJ1-3
CDR3aa: ASSVASGNYNEQF; v_gene: TRBV5-1; j_gene: TRBJ2-1
CDR3aa: ASTPPGGYEKLF; v_gene: TRBV28; j_gene: TRBJ1-4
CDR3aa: SVENTEISEAF; v_gene: TRBV29-1; j_gene: TRBJ1-1
CDR3aa: ASQATGVTDTQY; v_gene: TRBV6-5; j_gene: TRBJ2-3
CDR3aa: ASGLEQGSEQF; v_gene: TRBV12-5; j_gene: TRBJ2-1
CDR3aa: ATRSHSGNSEAF; v_gene: TRBV24-1; j_gene: TRBJ1-1
CDR3aa: ASSSIIGGRTNEKLF; v_gene: TRBV28; j_gene: TRBJ1-4
CDR3aa: ASSRTVETQY; v_gene: TRBV6-2/TRBV6-3; j_gene: TRBJ2-5
CDR3aa: ASSLAFLSTEAF; v_gene: TRBV5-1; j_gene: TRBJ1-1
CDR3aa: ASSLGDYGYT; v_gene: TRBV11-2; j_gene: TRBJ1-2
CDR3aa: ASKPGGVEQF; v_gene: TRBV2; j_gene: TRBJ2-1
CDR3aa: ASSPTRDSPSSYNEQF; v_gene: TRBV7-9; j_gene: TRBJ2-1
CDR3aa: SVTGAHGAEAF; v_gene: TRBV29-1; j_gene: TRBJ1-1
CDR3aa: ASSPGGKLNYGYT; v_gene: TRBV13; j_gene: TRBJ1-2
CDR3aa: AWSAARQGMNTEAF; v_gene: TRBV30; j_gene: TRBJ1-1
CDR3aa: ASSISTRLTYEQY; v_gene: TRBV19; j_gene: TRBJ2-7
CDR3aa: ASSLRTGFDGYT; v_gene: TRBV7-2; j_gene: TRBJ1-2
CDR3aa: ASSQAGGLAKNIQY; v_gene: TRBV4-3; j_gene: TRBJ2-4
CDR3aa: ASTSGGGWTSGLTWY; v_gene: TRBV2; j_gene: TRBJ2-7
CDR3aa: ASSRFYRDANYGYT; v_gene: TRBV4-3; j_gene: TRBJ1-2
CDR3aa: ASTNLLSGLNYGYT; v_gene: TRBV19; j_gene: TRBJ1-2
CDR3aa: ASSSREETQY; v_gene: TRBV11-1; j_gene: TRBJ2-5